The 27 T cell receptor beta chains presented below share a single source sample, sequenced in a study of CD4 and CD8 cells across lung adenocarcinoma regions. In TCRdb, the PCR reads were re-called with MiXCR into one record per CDR3 protein. The sample has fewer than 20,000 distinct CDR3 sequences, roughly half seen once. The source material was CD8+ T cells from the center of a lung tumor. These receptor sequences come from a female donor with lung adenocarcinoma. The CD4 and CD8 labels of this study may be unreliable.

In its sample, this clonotype was seen many times. The CDR3 here is CASSNEFNTEAFF. In DNA, the CDR3 is TGTGCCAGCAGCAACGAGTTTAACACTGAAGCTTTCTTT. The chain uses TRBV7-6 and TRBJ1-1; no clear D gene. Germline CDR1 reads SGHVS; CDR2 reads FNYEAQ. This CDR3 has 13 amino acids. Trimming cost V 5 bases and J 2 bases, with 9 bases left between them.

The gene calls are TRBV6-2 or TRBV6-3 and TRBJ2-5; D is ambiguous. Germline loops: CDR1 MNHEY, CDR2 SVGEGT. Trimming shortened V by 9 bases and J by 11 bases, and 13 bases separated the two germline ends. This CDR3 has 10 amino acids. CDR3 amino acids: CASDQDTQYF. CDR3 nucleotide sequence: TGTGCCAGTGACCAAGATACGCAGTACTTC.

The chain couples TRBV27 to TRBJ2-3, with D possibly TRBD1 on 6 matching bases. This CDR3 spans 16 amino acids. CDR1 is MNHEY, CDR2 SMNVEV, per germline (reference sequence). V was shortened by 6 bases and J by 5 bases, with 21 bases between the two germline ends. The CDR3 bases are TGTGCCAGCAGGGGGGCCCCGGGGCGAGACCAAGATACGCAGTATTTT. Protein product: CASRGAPGRDQDTQYF.

V usage is TRBV6-5 and J usage is TRBJ1-1, with D possibly matching TRBD1 (5 bases). CDR3 size: 16 residues. Germline CDR1 reads MNHEY; CDR2 reads SVGAGI. Trimming took 4 bases from V and 1 from J, leaving 16 bases between them. For the CDR3, the DNA is TGTGCCAGCAGTTTCGGACATTTTGTGACGAACACTGAAGCTTTCTTT. It codes for CASSFGHFVTNTEAFF.

This clonotype was seen a handful of times. This chain joins TRBV12-3 or TRBV12-4 and TRBJ1-2; no clear D. The V gene lost 5 bases and the J gene lost 2 bases, with 3 bases spanning the gap. The CDR3 contains 11 residues. In DNA, the CDR3 is TGTGCCAGCAGTGTGAACTATGGCTACACCTTC. Amino acids: CASSVNYGYTF.

The J gene is TRBJ2-5, the V gene TRBV27; D call uncertain. The CDR3 extends over 12 amino acids. Germline CDR1 MNHEY, CDR2 SMNVEV (reference sequence). Trimming stripped 5 bases from V and 5 bases from J, with 9 bases between. The CDR3 loop reads CASSRTSETQYF. CDR3 nucleotide sequence: TGTGCCAGCAGTAGAACGTCTGAGACCCAGTACTTC.

The chain links TRBV28 to TRBJ2-1; D is ambiguous. Germline values: CDR1 MDHEN, CDR2 SYDVKM. The CDR3 has 12 residues. Trimming took off 7 bases at V and 7 bases at J, with 11 bases between the two ends. Here the CDR3 DNA reads TGTGCCAGCACCTGGGTGGGGAATGAGCAGTTCTTC. It encodes CASTWVGNEQFF.

Concerning this clonotype: It may be a read error: a sequence one base away is much more abundant. The chain carries TRBV6-1 and TRBJ2-1, with D perhaps matching TRBD1 (6 bases). The length of the CDR3 is 14 residues. V lost 6 bases and J 13 bases, leaving 22 bases between the germline ends. Germline CDR1 MNHNS, CDR2 SASEGT. CDR3 sequence reads: CASRESWQGKTQFF. The CDR3 DNA reads TGTGCCAGCAGGGAAAGTTGGCAGGGGAAGACCCAGTTCTTC.

Sample share makes this clonotype large. The genes are TRBV6-1 and TRBJ1-1; no reliable D call. The CDR3 sequence is 14 residues long. The germline gives CDR1 MNHNS, CDR2 SASEGT. V lost 6 bases and J lost 1, with 12 bases in between. The CDR3 here is CASRSSGKNTEAFF. The CDR3 bases are TGTGCCAGCAGGAGTTCGGGCAAGAACACTGAAGCTTTCTTT.

V is TRBV10-3 and J is TRBJ2-3; D is perhaps TRBD1 or TRBD2 (5 bases each). The J call may not be correct, given that the DNA end is closer to TRBJ2-7. The CDR3 spans 14 residues. CDR1 and CDR2 from the germline V gene are ENHRY and SYGVKD. CDR3 coding DNA: TGTGCGGGGCGACGGGGCCGAGGGCCAGATACGCAGTACTTC. Protein sequence: CAGRRGRGPDTQYF.

The gene calls are TRBV6-1 and TRBJ2-3; D unclear. Trimming stripped 1 base from V and 0 bases from J, with 8 bases between. The CDR3 has 15 residues. Germline-derived CDR1 and CDR2 are MNHNS and SASEGT. CDR3 in DNA: TGTGCCAGCAGTGAAGACGGAACTAGCACAGATACGCAGTATTTT. Translating it yields CASSEDGTSTDTQYF.

This clonotype was observed a few times. The V gene is TRBV6-5, the J gene TRBJ2-2; D unclear. The CDR3 loop spans 11 amino acids. The germline CDR1 and CDR2 sequences are MNHEY and SVGAGI. Trimming pared 2 bases from V and 8 bases from J, leaving 3 bases between. DNA for the CDR3: TGTGCCAGCAGTTACCAGGGGGAGCTGTTTTTT. Translating gives CASSYQGELFF.

A remark on this clonotype: One junction end does not reproduce the germline sequence, and a read error may be involved. J is TRBJ2-3 and V is TRBV6-1; D is unclear. This CDR3 has 13 residues. Looked up from germline, CDR1 is MNHNS and CDR2 is SASEGT. CDR3 sequence: CARGKCATDTQYF. Here the CDR3 DNA reads TGTGCCAGGGGGAAGTGTGCCACAGATACTCAGTATTTT.

The chain employs TRBV27 and TRBJ2-7; TRBD1 is a possible D gene (6 bases). The germline gives CDR1 MNHEY, CDR2 SMNVEV (reference sequence). V dropped 4 bases and J dropped 0 bases, with 10 bases sitting between them. CDR3 length: 14 amino acids. CDR3 region: CASSSGDNSYEQYF. The CDR3 nucleotides are TGTGCCAGCAGTTCCGGGGACAACTCCTACGAGCAGTACTTC.

This clonotype was observed many times. This could be a read error, since a much larger clone is one nucleotide away. The gene calls are TRBV6-1 and TRBJ2-1; the match to TRBD2 covers 11 bases. The DNA end is more similar to TRBJ2-7, so the J call may be wrong. This CDR3 comprises 13 residues. Germline V gene sequence: CDR1 MNHNS, CDR2 SASEGT. The CDR3 bases are TGTGCCAGCAGCTCCGGACTAGCGGGCTCGCAGTACTTC. Its protein product is CASSSGLAGSQYF.

The J gene is TRBJ2-2, the V gene TRBV7-3; 7 nucleotides agree with TRBD2. Germline lookup yields CDR1 SGHTA and CDR2 FQGTGA. J was trimmed by 3 bases and V by 3 bases; bases with no gene match: 4. The CDR3 loop spans 15 amino acids. CDR3 in amino acids: CASSFGGSDTGELFF. For the CDR3, the DNA is TGTGCCAGCAGCTTCGGGGGGTCGGACACCGGGGAGCTGTTTTTT.

This clonotype qualifies as large. The genes are TRBV27 and TRBJ2-5; D possibly matches TRBD1 or TRBD2 (6 bases each). TRBJ2-7 explains the end of the DNA better; the J call may be wrong. CDR3 length: 14 residues. Germline V gene data show CDR1 as MNHEY and CDR2 as SMNVEV (reference sequence). CDR3 amino acids: CASSPGWGAAEQYF. Here the CDR3 DNA reads TGTGCCAGCAGTCCCGGGTGGGGGGCGGCCGAGCAGTACTTC.

CDR3 DNA sequence: TGTGCCAGCAGCTTAACGTCTAGCGGTAAAAACATTCAGTACTTC. It yields the protein CASSLTSSGKNIQYF. This chain uses TRBV7-3 with TRBJ2-4, with TRBD2 matching over 7 bases. Germline CDR1 SGHTA, CDR2 FQGTGA. The CDR3 sequence is 15 residues long. V gave up 0 bases and J gave up 4 bases; unmatched junction bases: 3.

The chain joins TRBV6-1 to TRBJ2-5; D may be TRBD2 (6 bases). The CDR3 is made up of 17 amino acids. Between the trimmed V and J ends, which lost 3 bases and 10 bases, there was a span of 27 bases. Per germline, CDR1 MNHNS and CDR2 SASEGT. The DNA for the CDR3 is TGTGCCAGCAGTGAGGAAGGCTGGGGGGAGGATTTAAAGATCCAGTACTTC. It is translated as CASSEEGWGEDLKIQYF.

This chain joins TRBV7-8 and TRBJ2-1; no clear D gene. The CDR3 consists of 15 residues. The germline V gene encodes CDR1 SGHVS and CDR2 FQNEAQ. V lost 2 bases and J 3 bases, leaving 11 bases between the germline ends. The CDR3 DNA sequence: TGTGCCAGCAGCTTACGGCGCCGGCTCTACAATGAGCAGTTCTTC. Its translation is CASSLRRRLYNEQFF.

This clonotype was counted ten times or more. The chain joins TRBV6-5 to TRBJ1-4; TRBD1 is a possible D gene (5 bases). The germline gives CDR1 MNHEY, CDR2 SVGAGI. V lost 3 bases, J lost 7 bases, and 12 bases lay in between. CDR3 length: 14 residues. The DNA of the CDR3 is TGTGCCAGCAGTTATGGCAGGGTCGGTGAAAAACTGTTTTTT. It encodes CASSYGRVGEKLFF.

This chain connects TRBV20-1 to TRBJ2-4; TRBD2 aligns across 11 bases. The CDR3 sequence is 14 residues long. CDR1 and CDR2 (germline): DFQATT, SNEGSKA (reference sequence). V lost 6 bases, J lost 0 bases, and 1 base stayed unmatched. CDR3: CSAGTSGAKNIQYF. DNA for the CDR3: TGCAGTGCCGGGACTAGCGGAGCCAAAAACATTCAGTACTTC.

The table lists this clonotype with a few counts. The chain combines TRBV6-1 with TRBJ2-2, with a possible D match to TRBD1 (5 bases). Germline V gene lookup returns CDR1 MNHNS and CDR2 SASEGT. The CDR3 has 17 amino acids. The ends were cut back, 4 bases at V and 1 base at J, with 16 bases in the middle. This CDR3 reads CASSVHVGAGNTGELFF. DNA for the CDR3: TGTGCCAGCAGTGTACATGTTGGGGCAGGGAACACCGGGGAGCTGTTTTTT.

In regard to this clonotype: Its ends do not fully match the called genes, so a read error is possible. This chain connects TRBV6-1 to TRBJ2-5, with 9 positions matching TRBD2. Germline V lookup: CDR1 MNHNS, CDR2 SASEGT. The CDR3 sequence is 18 residues long. CDR3 DNA: TGTGCCAGCAGTCGCGGGGGGGCCGGGGGGCGTCGCCAAGAGACCCAGTACTTT. Its protein product is CASSRGGAGGRRQETQYF.

This CDR3 reads CASSLAEETQYF. CDR3 nucleotides: TGTGCCAGCAGCCTGGCGGAGGAGACCCAGTACTTC. This chain joins TRBV3-1 and TRBJ2-1; D call uncertain. The J call is doubtful: the DNA matches TRBJ2-5 better. CDR1 LGHDT and CDR2 YNNKEL come from the germline V gene (reference sequence). The CDR3 consists of 12 residues.

Turning to this clonotype: The junction differs from germline at one of its ends, possibly a read error. This sequence joins TRBV25-1 and TRBJ2-3, with a weak D call TRBD2 (7 bases). There are 16 residues in the CDR3. CDR1 MGHDK and CDR2 SYGVNS come from the germline V gene. DNA of the CDR3: TGTGCCAGCGGGGAACGGGGGGCTCGTAGCAAAGATACGCAGTATTTT. It specifies CASGERGARSKDTQYF.

This clonotype was detected ten times or more. The J gene is TRBJ2-3, the V gene TRBV10-1; D could derive from TRBD1 or TRBD2 (5 bases each). The CDR3 contains 13 residues. The V and J ends lost 5 bases and 13 bases respectively, with 19 bases between them. Germline-derived CDR1 and CDR2 are WNHNN and SYGVQD (reference sequence). The CDR3 loop reads CASSPGPRRGEYF. CDR3 bases: TGCGCCAGCAGTCCGGGACCCCGGAGAGGCGAGTATTTT.